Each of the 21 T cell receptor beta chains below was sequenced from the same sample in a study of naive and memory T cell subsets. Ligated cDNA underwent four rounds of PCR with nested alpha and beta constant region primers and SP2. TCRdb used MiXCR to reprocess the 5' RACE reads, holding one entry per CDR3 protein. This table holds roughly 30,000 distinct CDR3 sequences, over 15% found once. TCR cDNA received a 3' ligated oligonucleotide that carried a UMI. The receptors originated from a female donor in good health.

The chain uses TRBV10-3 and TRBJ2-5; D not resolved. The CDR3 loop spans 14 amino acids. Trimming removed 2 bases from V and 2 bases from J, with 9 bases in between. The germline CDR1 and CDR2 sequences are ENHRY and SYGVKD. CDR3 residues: CAISEPGQQETQYF. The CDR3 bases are TGTGCCATCAGTGAGCCGGGTCAGCAAGAGACCCAGTACTTC.

CDR3 nucleotides: TGTGCCAGCAGTGCGGGCGGGGGCTACTACAATGAGCAGTTCTTC. Its protein product is CASSAGGGYYNEQFF. This chain joins TRBV2 and TRBJ2-1; a possible D gene is TRBD2 (7 bases). Germline-derived CDR1 and CDR2 are SNHLY and FYNNEI. This CDR3 is built from 15 residues. V was trimmed by 4 bases and J by 3 bases, leaving 13 bases between them.

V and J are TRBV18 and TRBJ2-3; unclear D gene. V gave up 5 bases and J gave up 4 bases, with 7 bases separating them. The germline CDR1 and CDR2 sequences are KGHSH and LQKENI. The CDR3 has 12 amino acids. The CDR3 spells CASSSNSDTQYF. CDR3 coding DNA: TGTGCCAGCTCATCGAACTCAGATACGCAGTATTTT.

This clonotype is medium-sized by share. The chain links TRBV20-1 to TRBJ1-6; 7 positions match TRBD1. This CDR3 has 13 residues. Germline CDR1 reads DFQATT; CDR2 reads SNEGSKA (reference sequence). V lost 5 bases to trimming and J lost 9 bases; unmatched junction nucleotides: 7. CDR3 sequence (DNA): TGCAGTGCTCATGACAGGGAGGGTTCACCCCTCCACTTT. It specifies CSAHDREGSPLHF.

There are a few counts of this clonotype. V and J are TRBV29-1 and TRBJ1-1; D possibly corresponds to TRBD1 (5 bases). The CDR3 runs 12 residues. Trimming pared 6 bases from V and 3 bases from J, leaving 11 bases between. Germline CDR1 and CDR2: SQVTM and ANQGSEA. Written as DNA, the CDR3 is TGCAGCGTCGGGGGGGGTGACACTGAAGCTTTCTTT. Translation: CSVGGGDTEAFF.

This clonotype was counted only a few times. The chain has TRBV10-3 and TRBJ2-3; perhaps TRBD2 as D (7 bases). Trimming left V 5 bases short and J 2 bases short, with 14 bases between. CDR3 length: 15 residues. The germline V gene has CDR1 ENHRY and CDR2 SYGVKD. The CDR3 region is CAISLAGAFTDTQYF. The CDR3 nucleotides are TGTGCCATCAGTCTCGCGGGGGCCTTCACAGATACGCAGTATTTT.

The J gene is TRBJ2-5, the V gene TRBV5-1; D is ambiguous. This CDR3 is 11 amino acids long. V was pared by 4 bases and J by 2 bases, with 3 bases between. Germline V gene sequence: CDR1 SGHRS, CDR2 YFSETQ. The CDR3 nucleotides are TGCGCCAGCAGCATTCAAGAGACCCAGTACTTC. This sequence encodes CASSIQETQYF.

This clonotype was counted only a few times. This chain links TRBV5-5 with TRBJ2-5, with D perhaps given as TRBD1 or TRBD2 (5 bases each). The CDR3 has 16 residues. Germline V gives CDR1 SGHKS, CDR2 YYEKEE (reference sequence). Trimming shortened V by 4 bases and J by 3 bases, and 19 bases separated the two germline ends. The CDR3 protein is CASSLGRLVVEETQYF. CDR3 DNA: TGTGCCAGCAGCCTGGGACGCCTTGTGGTTGAAGAGACCCAGTACTTC.

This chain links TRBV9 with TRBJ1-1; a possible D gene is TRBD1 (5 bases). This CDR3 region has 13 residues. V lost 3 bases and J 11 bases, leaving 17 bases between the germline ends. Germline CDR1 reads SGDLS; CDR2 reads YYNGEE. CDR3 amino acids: CASSDGTSWDAFF. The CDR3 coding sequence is TGTGCCAGCAGCGACGGGACTAGTTGGGATGCTTTCTTT.

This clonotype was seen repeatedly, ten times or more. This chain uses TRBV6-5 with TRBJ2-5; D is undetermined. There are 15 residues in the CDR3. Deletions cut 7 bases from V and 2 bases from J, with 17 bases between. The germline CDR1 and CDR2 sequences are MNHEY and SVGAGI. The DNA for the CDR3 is TGTGCCAGCAAAGGTCTTGGGGATTTGCAAGAGACCCAGTACTTC. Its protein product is CASKGLGDLQETQYF.

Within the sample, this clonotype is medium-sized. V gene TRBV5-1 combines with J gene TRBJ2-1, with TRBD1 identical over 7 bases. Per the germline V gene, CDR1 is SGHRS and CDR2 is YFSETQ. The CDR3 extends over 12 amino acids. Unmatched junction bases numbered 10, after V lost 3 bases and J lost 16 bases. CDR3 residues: CASSSPTGDEFF. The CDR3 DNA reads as TGCGCCAGCAGCTCCCCAACAGGGGATGAATTCTTC.

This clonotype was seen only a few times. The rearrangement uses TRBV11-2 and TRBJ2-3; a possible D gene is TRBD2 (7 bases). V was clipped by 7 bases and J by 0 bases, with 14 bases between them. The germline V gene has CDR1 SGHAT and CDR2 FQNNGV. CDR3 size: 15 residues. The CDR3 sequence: CASNGGGRSTDTQYF. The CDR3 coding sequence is TGTGCCAGCAATGGGGGGGGCCGCAGCACAGATACGCAGTATTTT.

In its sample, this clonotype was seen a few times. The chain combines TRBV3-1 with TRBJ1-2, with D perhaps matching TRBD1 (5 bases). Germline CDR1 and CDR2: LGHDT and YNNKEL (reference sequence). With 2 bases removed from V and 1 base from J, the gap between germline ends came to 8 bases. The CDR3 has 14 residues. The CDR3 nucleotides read TGTGCCAGCAGCCAATCTGGGGGTAACTATGGCTACACCTTC. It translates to CASSQSGGNYGYTF.

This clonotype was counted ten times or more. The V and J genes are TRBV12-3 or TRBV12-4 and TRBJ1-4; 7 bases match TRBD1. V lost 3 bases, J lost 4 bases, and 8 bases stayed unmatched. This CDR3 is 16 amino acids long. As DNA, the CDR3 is TGTGCCAGCAGTTTGATTCCGGGACAGCTTAATGAAAAACTGTTTTTT. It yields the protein CASSLIPGQLNEKLFF.

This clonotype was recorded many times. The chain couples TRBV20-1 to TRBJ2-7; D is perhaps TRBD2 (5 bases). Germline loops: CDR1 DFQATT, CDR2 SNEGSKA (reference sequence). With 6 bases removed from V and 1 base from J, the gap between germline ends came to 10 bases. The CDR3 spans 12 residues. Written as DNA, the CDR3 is TGCAGTGCGAGGGTCGCTTCCTACGAGCAGTACTTC. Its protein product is CSARVASYEQYF.

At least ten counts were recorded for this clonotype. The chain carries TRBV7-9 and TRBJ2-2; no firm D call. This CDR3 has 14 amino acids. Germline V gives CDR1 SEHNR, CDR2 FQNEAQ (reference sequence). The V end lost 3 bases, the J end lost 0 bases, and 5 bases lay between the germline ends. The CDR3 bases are TGTGCCAGCAGCTTCGAATCGAACACCGGGGAGCTGTTTTTT. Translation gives CASSFESNTGELFF.

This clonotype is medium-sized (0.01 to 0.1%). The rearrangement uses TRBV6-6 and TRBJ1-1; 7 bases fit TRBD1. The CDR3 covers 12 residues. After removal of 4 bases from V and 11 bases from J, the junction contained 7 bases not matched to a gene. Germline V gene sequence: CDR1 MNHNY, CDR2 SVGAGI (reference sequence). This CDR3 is CASSSTGVGAFF. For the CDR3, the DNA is TGTGCCAGCAGTTCTACAGGGGTGGGGGCTTTCTTT.

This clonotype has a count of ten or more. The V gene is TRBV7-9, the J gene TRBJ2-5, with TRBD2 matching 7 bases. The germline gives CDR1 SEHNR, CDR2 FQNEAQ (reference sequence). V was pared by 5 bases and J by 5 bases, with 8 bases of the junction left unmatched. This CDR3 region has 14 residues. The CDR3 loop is CASSPAGWKETQYF. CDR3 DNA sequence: TGTGCCAGCAGCCCAGCGGGGTGGAAGGAGACCCAGTACTTC.

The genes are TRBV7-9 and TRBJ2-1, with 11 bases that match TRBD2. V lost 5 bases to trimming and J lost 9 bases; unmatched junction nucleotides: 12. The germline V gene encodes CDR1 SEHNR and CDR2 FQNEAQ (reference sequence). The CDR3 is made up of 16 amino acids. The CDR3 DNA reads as TGTGCCAGCAGCCCCATAGCGGGGGGGCCTCGCGGTGAGCAGTTCTTC. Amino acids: CASSPIAGGPRGEQFF.

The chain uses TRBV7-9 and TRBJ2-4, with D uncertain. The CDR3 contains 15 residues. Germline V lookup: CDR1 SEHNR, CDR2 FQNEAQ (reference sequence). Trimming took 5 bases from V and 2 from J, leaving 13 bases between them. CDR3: CASSPRGATKNIQYF. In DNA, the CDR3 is TGTGCCAGCAGCCCAAGAGGAGCAACCAAAAACATTCAGTACTTC.

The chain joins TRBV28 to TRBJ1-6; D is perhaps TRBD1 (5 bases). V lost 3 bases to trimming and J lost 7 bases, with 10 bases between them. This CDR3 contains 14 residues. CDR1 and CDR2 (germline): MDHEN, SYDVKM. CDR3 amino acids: CASSLATVNSPLHF. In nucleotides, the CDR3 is TGTGCCAGCAGTTTGGCGACAGTGAATTCACCCCTCCACTTT.